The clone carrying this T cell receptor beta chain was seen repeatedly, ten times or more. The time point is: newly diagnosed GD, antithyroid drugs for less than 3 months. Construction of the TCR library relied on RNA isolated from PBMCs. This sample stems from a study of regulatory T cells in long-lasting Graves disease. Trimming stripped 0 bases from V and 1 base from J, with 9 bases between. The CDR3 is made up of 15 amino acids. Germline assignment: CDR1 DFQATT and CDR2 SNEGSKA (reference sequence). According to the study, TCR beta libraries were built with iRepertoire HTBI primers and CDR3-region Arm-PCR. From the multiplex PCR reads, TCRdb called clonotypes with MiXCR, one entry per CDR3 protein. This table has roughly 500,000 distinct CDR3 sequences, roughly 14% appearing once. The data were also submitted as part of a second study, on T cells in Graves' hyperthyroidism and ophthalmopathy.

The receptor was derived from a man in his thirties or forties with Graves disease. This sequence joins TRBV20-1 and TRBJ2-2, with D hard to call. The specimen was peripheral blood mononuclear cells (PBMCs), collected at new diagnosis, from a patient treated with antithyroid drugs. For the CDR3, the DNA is TGCAGTGCTAGAGATTTCTTGGTGAACACCGGGGAGCTGTTTTTT. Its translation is CSARDFLVNTGELFF.